The entry below gives a single T cell receptor beta chain sequence along with its context. Its matching antigen is unknown. This entry comes from a study of high-grade serous ovarian cancer treatment subgroups. Overall study context: Mean per sample: about 14,000 reads, some 7,500 unique TCR beta rearrangements.

V gave up 6 bases and J gave up 0 bases, with 11 bases separating them. Germline V lookup: CDR1 SGHAT, CDR2 FQNNGV. The CDR3 runs 15 residues. Study outcomes and limitations: These tumor repertoires lack spatial information from bulk sequencing. TCR clonal relatedness correlated positively with neoantigen level. Tumors within one patient showed repertoire similarity of roughly 0.11 to 0.79.

The repertoire was sequenced with immunoSEQ multiplex PCR; TCRdb's copy has only in-frame clones and lacks some. The data contain just over 35,000 clones, over 60% of them seen just once; the ten biggest clones take up roughly 3%. The tumor samples were collected prior to definitive surgery or chemotherapy. The TCR comes from a human donor with high-grade serous ovarian cancer. Source material: tumor tissue. The V gene is TRBV11-2, the J gene TRBJ1-4, with a possible D match to TRBD1 (5 bases). CDR3 amino acids: CASRRTGATNEKLFF. In DNA, the CDR3 is TGTGCCAGCAGACGTACAGGAGCAACTAATGAAAAACTGTTTTTT.